Below, 14 T cell receptor beta chains from the same sample are listed, as sequenced in a study of T-cell memory formation after mild COVID-19. A single record per CDR3 protein comes from TCRdb applying MiXCR to the 5' RACE reads. The profile covers a few hundred thousand distinct CDR3 sequences, with around 14% appearing a single time and approximately 20% taken by the ten largest. Input material: PBMCs or a T cell subset sorted from them (not recorded which). Every receptor here comes from a man younger than 30 who had mild COVID-19 (a few samples of this study predate the infection). Cell type and time point are not known.

This chain uses TRBV5-5 with TRBJ1-6; no clear D. CDR3 length equals 12 residues. Between the trimmed V and J ends, which lost 3 bases and 14 bases, there was a span of 12 bases. CDR1 is SGHKS, CDR2 YYEKEE, per germline (reference sequence). CDR3: CASSSPNLALHF. The DNA for the CDR3 is TGTGCCAGCAGCTCCCCCAATTTGGCCCTCCACTTT.

This clonotype was observed a handful of times. This chain links TRBV4-1 with TRBJ2-5; D remains unclear. The CDR3 extends over 15 amino acids. Germline V CDR1 and CDR2: MGHRA, YSYEKL. Deletions cut 0 bases from V and 5 bases from J, with 13 bases between. The CDR3 DNA follows: TGCGCCAGCAGCCAAGATCCAGGCGCCGGGGAGACCCAGTACTTC. It yields the protein CASSQDPGAGETQYF.

This chain connects TRBV19 to TRBJ2-2, with D unclear. In germline, CDR1 is LNHDA, CDR2 SQIVND (reference sequence). CDR3 size: 11 residues. Trimming left V 3 bases short and J 6 bases short, with 2 bases between. This CDR3 is CASSIPGELFF. CDR3 nucleotides: TGTGCCAGTAGTATCCCCGGGGAGCTGTTTTTT.

There are a few counts of this clonotype. This sequence joins TRBV10-3 and TRBJ2-7; 8 nucleotides match TRBD1. J lost 4 bases, V lost 4 bases, and 9 bases had no gene match. From germline, CDR1 is ENHRY and CDR2 SYGVKD. This CDR3 has 15 amino acids. Here the CDR3 reads CAISGRQGSSYEQYF. In DNA, the CDR3 is TGTGCCATCAGTGGCCGACAGGGGTCTAGTTACGAGCAGTACTTC.

This clonotype was seen at least ten times. CDR3 nucleotide sequence: TGTGCCAGCAGTCGAACGACCGGGACGGCCTCACTGGGCGAGCAGTACTTC. This codes for CASSRTTGTASLGEQYF. The rearrangement joins TRBV7-2 to TRBJ2-7, with D perhaps matching TRBD1 or TRBD2 (5 bases each). The germline V gene has CDR1 SGHTA and CDR2 FQGNSA. Trimming cost V 6 bases and J 6 bases, with 27 bases left between them. The CDR3 sequence is 17 residues long.

This clonotype appeared once. This chain joins TRBV12-3 or TRBV12-4 and TRBJ1-1; D ambiguous. Trimming took off 5 bases at V and 1 base at J, with 17 bases between the two ends. This CDR3 contains 16 residues. The CDR3 sequence is CASSALVGYENTEAFF. The CDR3 DNA sequence: TGTGCCAGCAGTGCCCTTGTGGGGTATGAGAACACTGAAGCTTTCTTT.

A single count supports this clonotype. Written as DNA, the CDR3 is TGTGCCATCAGTGAAAGGGTATCAATTAAGTACGAGCAGTACTTC. Translated, it gives CAISERVSIKYEQYF. The chain is built from TRBV10-3 and TRBJ2-7; D ambiguous. The length of the CDR3 is 15 residues. V was cut by 3 bases and J by 4 bases, with 16 bases left in between. CDR1 and CDR2 from the germline V gene are ENHRY and SYGVKD.

This clonotype was detected only a few times. V and J are TRBV7-2 and TRBJ1-5; weak D call: TRBD1 (5 bases). Between the trimmed V and J ends, which lost 2 bases and 0 bases, there was a span of 14 bases. The CDR3 has 17 amino acids. Germline V gene sequence: CDR1 SGHTA, CDR2 FQGNSA. In DNA, the CDR3 is TGTGCCAGCAGCTTAAGGGACGGAGACCATAGCAATCAGCCCCAGCATTTT. This gives the protein CASSLRDGDHSNQPQHF. The variable domain in full, completed from reference TRBV7-2 and TRBJ1-5, reads GAGVSQSPSNKVTEKGKDVELRCDPISGHTALYWYRQSLGQGLEFLIYFQGNSAPDKSGLPSDRFSAERTGGSVSTLTIQRTQQEDSAVYLCASSLRDGDHSNQPQHFGDGTRLSIL.

This clonotype was observed a handful of times. The chain couples TRBV5-1 to TRBJ2-3; 7 nucleotides line up with TRBD2. Per germline, CDR1 SGHRS and CDR2 YFSETQ. J lost 0 bases, V lost 4 bases, and 11 bases had no gene match. The CDR3 consists of 17 residues. The CDR3 is CASSRGLLATSTDTQYF. DNA of the CDR3: TGCGCCAGCAGCCGCGGATTACTAGCGACTAGCACAGATACGCAGTATTTT.

This clonotype has only a few counts. The rearrangement uses TRBV4-3 and TRBJ1-4; 7 bases agree with TRBD1. The CDR3 spans 15 residues. Germline V CDR1 and CDR2: LGHNA, YSLEER. J was trimmed by 3 bases and V by 7 bases; bases with no gene match: 8. Here the CDR3 DNA reads TGCGCCAGCACAAGCTCAGGGGGGTCTAATGAAAAACTGTTTTTT. It codes for CASTSSGGSNEKLFF.

This chain links TRBV6-5 with TRBJ2-2, with 9 bases matching TRBD2. The CDR3 consists of 16 residues. V lost 4 bases, J lost 2 bases, and 5 bases stayed unmatched. Germline CDR1 is MNHEY and CDR2 is SVGAGI. CDR3 sequence reads: CASSSWRGGNTGELFF. The CDR3 nucleotides are TGTGCCAGCAGTTCCTGGCGGGGGGGCAACACCGGGGAGCTGTTTTTT.

This clonotype turned up a few times. CDR3 in amino acids: CASSSSTGGPIEAFF. CDR3 coding DNA: TGTGCCAGCAGTTCCTCAACAGGGGGCCCGATTGAAGCTTTCTTT. The chain has TRBV12-3 or TRBV12-4 and TRBJ1-1, with 9 bases that match TRBD1. The CDR3 extends over 15 amino acids. Losses at the gene ends were 4 bases for V and 7 bases for J; bases not matched to a gene: 10.

This rearrangement joins TRBV20-1 to TRBJ1-1, with 9 bases aligning to TRBD1. Per germline, CDR1 DFQATT and CDR2 SNEGSKA (reference sequence). The CDR3 extends over 11 amino acids. J gave up 11 bases and V 6 bases, and 7 bases lay outside the gene matches. The CDR3 is CSAKQGAGAFF. The DNA for the CDR3 is TGCAGTGCAAAACAGGGGGCAGGGGCTTTCTTT.

In its sample, this clonotype was seen a few times. The chain employs TRBV7-9 and TRBJ2-1; D unclear. V lost 4 bases and J lost 8, with 9 bases in between. Germline-derived CDR1 and CDR2 are SEHNR and FQNEAQ (reference sequence). The length of the CDR3 is 12 residues. In DNA form, the CDR3 reads TGTGCCAGCAGCTCGTGGCCGGATGAGCAGTTCTTC. Translated, it gives CASSSWPDEQFF.